These T cell receptor beta chains were read from a single sample in a study of CD8+ T cells in alopecia areata. Only in-frame clones appear in the TCRdb table, and some are missing; sequencing was by immunoSEQ multiplex PCR. Here the sample spans approximately 130,000 clones, about 46% being singletons. The sequencing input was NKG2D-low CD8+ T cells sorted from blood. These receptor sequences come from a human donor with alopecia areata. The CDR3 runs from the conserved cysteine through the conserved F or W. Each record gives: D gene, clone size, V gene, CDR3 protein. A D gene is named only where the DNA matches it firmly. Clone size appears in some rows only: once, few, many, or a class for an expanded clone.

d_gene: .
abundance: .
v_gene: TRBV27
CDR3aa: CASTRIASVTETQYF

d_gene: .
abundance: .
v_gene: TRBV30
CDR3aa: CAWRKASSYNEQFF

d_gene: .
abundance: .
v_gene: TRBV28
CDR3aa: CASTGVAKVDEQYF

d_gene: TRBD1
abundance: .
v_gene: TRBV11-2
CDR3aa: CASSFPRGQRDTEAFF

d_gene: TRBD2
abundance: .
v_gene: TRBV28
CDR3aa: CASSLRAGDHNEQFF

d_gene: TRBD2
abundance: few
v_gene: TRBV30
CDR3aa: CAFGSAGLAENTDTQYF

d_gene: TRBD2
abundance: .
v_gene: TRBV29-1
CDR3aa: CSVAGGGHTGELFF

d_gene: .
abundance: few
v_gene: TRBV29-1
CDR3aa: CSVERLGLYEQYF

d_gene: .
abundance: .
v_gene: TRBV5-6
CDR3aa: CASSLGGGEQFF

d_gene: TRBD1
abundance: .
v_gene: TRBV29-1
CDR3aa: CSVDDRVVF

d_gene: .
abundance: .
v_gene: TRBV4-3
CDR3aa: CASSQDRLREQYF

d_gene: TRBD2
abundance: .
v_gene: TRBV4-3
CDR3aa: CASSQDSGGPGNEQFF

d_gene: .
abundance: few
v_gene: TRBV7-9
CDR3aa: CASSFDSHKNIQYF

d_gene: .
abundance: .
v_gene: TRBV9
CDR3aa: CASSATGSGYTF

d_gene: TRBD1
abundance: .
v_gene: TRBV29-1
CDR3aa: CSVVSGQTNIQYF

d_gene: .
abundance: .
v_gene: TRBV5-1
CDR3aa: CASSLVPNHEQFF

d_gene: TRBD1
abundance: .
v_gene: TRBV4-1
CDR3aa: CASSFGTGGYGYTF

d_gene: .
abundance: .
v_gene: TRBV29-1
CDR3aa: CSAPGGGRSDTQYF

d_gene: .
abundance: .
v_gene: TRBV7-6
CDR3aa: CASSSHSEDFSEQYF

d_gene: .
abundance: .
v_gene: TRBV11-2
CDR3aa: CASSSVPSYNEQFF

d_gene: TRBD2
abundance: .
v_gene: TRBV29-1
CDR3aa: CSVHQGLAGGEQYF

d_gene: .
abundance: few
v_gene: TRBV29-1
CDR3aa: CSVPHGSSNEQFF

d_gene: TRBD1
abundance: few
v_gene: TRBV28
CDR3aa: CASSTTGGETQYF

d_gene: .
abundance: few
v_gene: TRBV29-1
CDR3aa: CSVEDLYGYTF

d_gene: .
abundance: .
v_gene: TRBV7-2
CDR3aa: CASSLDSNQPQHF

d_gene: TRBD2
abundance: .
v_gene: TRBV29-1
CDR3aa: CSVDRLAGPQETQYF

d_gene: TRBD1
abundance: few
v_gene: TRBV28
CDR3aa: CATNRGRGQPQHF

d_gene: TRBD2
abundance: once
v_gene: TRBV30
CDR3aa: CAWSAPSASGYYNEQFF

d_gene: .
abundance: .
v_gene: TRBV9
CDR3aa: CASGVDIAGELFF

d_gene: .
abundance: .
v_gene: TRBV29-1
CDR3aa: CSVEVRPYEQYF

d_gene: .
abundance: .
v_gene: TRBV14
CDR3aa: CASSQSDTQYF

d_gene: TRBD2
abundance: few
v_gene: TRBV29-1
CDR3aa: CSVGGSDSFYEQYF

d_gene: TRBD2
abundance: .
v_gene: TRBV13
CDR3aa: CASSLAGRAAGSKTQYF

d_gene: .
abundance: few
v_gene: TRBV29-1
CDR3aa: CSVEDRDEMETQYF

d_gene: .
abundance: .
v_gene: TRBV30
CDR3aa: CAWSGAAYKEPQHF

d_gene: .
abundance: .
v_gene: TRBV11-2
CDR3aa: CASSQNLGEPQFF

d_gene: TRBD1
abundance: few
v_gene: TRBV14
CDR3aa: CASSQGTGGETQYF

d_gene: .
abundance: .
v_gene: TRBV28
CDR3aa: CASRPTGDYYEQYF

d_gene: TRBD1
abundance: few
v_gene: TRBV28
CDR3aa: CASLIGGQGVPTGELFF

d_gene: TRBD2
abundance: .
v_gene: TRBV29-1
CDR3aa: CSATSGRNTGELFF

d_gene: .
abundance: .
v_gene: TRBV7-9
CDR3aa: CASSRETEAFF

d_gene: TRBD2
abundance: .
v_gene: TRBV29-1
CDR3aa: CSVEDLQGLAEYEQFF

d_gene: .
abundance: .
v_gene: TRBV7-9
CDR3aa: CASSLVGQGTPSQHF

d_gene: .
abundance: few
v_gene: TRBV23-1
CDR3aa: CASSRHRFETQYF

d_gene: TRBD1
abundance: few
v_gene: TRBV29-1
CDR3aa: CSVTGGFEAFF

d_gene: .
abundance: .
v_gene: TRBV4-1
CDR3aa: CASSQEGGEQPQHF

d_gene: .
abundance: few
v_gene: TRBV29-1
CDR3aa: CSVRSIPDTGELFF

d_gene: TRBD1
abundance: .
v_gene: TRBV29-1
CDR3aa: CSVRTGGLYGYTF

d_gene: .
abundance: .
v_gene: TRBV9
CDR3aa: CASCVGDIYTGELFF

d_gene: .
abundance: few
v_gene: TRBV7-9
CDR3aa: CASSFRDDSYGYTF

d_gene: .
abundance: few
v_gene: TRBV29-1
CDR3aa: CSVPSDGGEQFF

d_gene: .
abundance: few
v_gene: TRBV4-1
CDR3aa: CASSPRGDSGGEQYF